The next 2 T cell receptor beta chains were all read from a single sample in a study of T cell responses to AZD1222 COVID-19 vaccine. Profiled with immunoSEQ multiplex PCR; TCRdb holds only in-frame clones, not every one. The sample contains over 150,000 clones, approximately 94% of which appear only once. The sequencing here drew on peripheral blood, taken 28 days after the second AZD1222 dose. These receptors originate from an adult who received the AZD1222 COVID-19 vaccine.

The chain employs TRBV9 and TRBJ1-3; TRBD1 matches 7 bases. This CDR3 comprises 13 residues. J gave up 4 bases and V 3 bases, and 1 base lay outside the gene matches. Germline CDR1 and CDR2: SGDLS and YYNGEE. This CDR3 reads CASSADRGNTIYF. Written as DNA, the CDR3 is TGTGCCAGCAGCGCGGACAGGGGAAACACCATATATTTT.

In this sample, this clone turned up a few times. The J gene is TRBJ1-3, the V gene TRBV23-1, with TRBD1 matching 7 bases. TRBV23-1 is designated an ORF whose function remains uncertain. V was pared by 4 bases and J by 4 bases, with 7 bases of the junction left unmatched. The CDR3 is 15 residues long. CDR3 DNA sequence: TGCGCCAGCAGTCTCCATTCGGGACAGGGAAACACCATATATTTT. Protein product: CASSLHSGQGNTIYF.